One and the same sample provided the 10 T cell receptor beta chains below, sequenced in a study of T cell repertoires in aging, cancer and after chemotherapy (dated by TCRdb to about 2019). Instead of sorted cells or RNA, genomic DNA extracted from peripheral blood served as the source for amplifying TCR beta rearrangements. The sequencing machine was an Illumina MiSeq. Rearranged TRB sequences spanning V, D and J segments were amplified in a multiplex touch-down PCR with a mixed TRB-A/B primer pool. TCRdb ran its own pipeline on the public reads, namely fastp trimming at Q25 and MiXCR clone calling, and kept in-frame beta chains. Each record represents a unique CDR3 protein, reported with the most common genes and DNA among its rows. The sample table contains approximately 3,000 distinct CDR3 sequences; only one count was recorded for around two fifths of them. Clones ranked in the top ten supply more than 40% of the sample.

Source material: blood. These receptors came from a human donor with a blood cancer.

This clonotype is labeled medium-sized (0.01 to 0.1%). The chain couples TRBV5-5 to TRBJ2-2; D is undetermined. CDR1 is SGHKS, CDR2 YYEKEE, per germline (reference sequence). Trimming took 0 bases from V and 7 from J, leaving 7 bases between them. The CDR3 totals 13 residues. The CDR3 DNA sequence: TGTGCCAGCAGCTTGGAAGGGCGCGGGGAGCTGTTTTTT. Translated, it gives CASSLEGRGELFF.

This clonotype was seen a few times. This chain connects TRBV18 to TRBJ2-1, with D possibly TRBD2 on 5 matching bases. CDR3 size: 15 residues. Trimming removed 5 bases from V and 5 bases from J, with 16 bases in between. Germline V CDR1 and CDR2: KGHSH, LQKENI. CDR3 region: CASSSRLSRHNEQFF. CDR3 nucleotides: TGTGCCAGCTCAAGTAGACTAAGCCGACACAATGAGCAGTTCTTC.

The chain couples TRBV7-6 to TRBJ1-4; D not resolved. The germline V gene encodes CDR1 SGHVS and CDR2 FNYEAQ. V lost 5 bases and J lost 0, with 13 bases in between. The CDR3 sequence is 16 residues long. The CDR3 region is CASSLSVGATNEKLFF. The CDR3 DNA is TGTGCCAGCAGCCTCTCCGTGGGAGCAACTAATGAAAAACTGTTTTTT.

The sample holds a few counts of this clonotype. The chain employs TRBV5-4 and TRBJ1-1; D is unclear. Germline V gene lookup returns CDR1 SGHNT and CDR2 YYREEE (reference sequence). The CDR3 consists of 12 residues. With 9 bases removed from V and 4 bases from J, the gap between germline ends came to 13 bases. Written as DNA, the CDR3 is TGTGCCACCTCGGATCGGGGCACTGAAGCTTTCTTT. Amino acids: CATSDRGTEAFF. The full variable domain, with the rest looked up from reference TRBV5-4 and TRBJ1-1, is ETGVTQSPTHLIKTRGQQVTLRCSSQSGHNTVSWYQQALGQGPQFIFQYYREEENGRGNFPPRFSGLQFPNYSSELNVNALELDDSALYLCATSDRGTEAFFGQGTRLTVV.

This chain uses TRBV19 with TRBJ1-1, with 7 bases aligning to TRBD1. The junction had 13 bases not matched to a gene; V was cut back by 10 bases and J by 2 bases. Per the germline V gene, CDR1 is LNHDA and CDR2 is SQIVND (reference sequence). This CDR3 has 15 residues. The CDR3 bases are TGTGCCACCAGTGAACCGGGACAGATAAACACTGAAGCTTTCTTT. The encoded protein is CATSEPGQINTEAFF.

The chain is built from TRBV6-5 and TRBJ2-7; D unresolved. The CDR3 loop spans 12 amino acids. Germline V gives CDR1 MNHEY, CDR2 SVGAGI. Trimming shortened V by 9 bases and J by 0 bases, and 9 bases separated the two germline ends. The DNA for the CDR3 is TGTGCCAGTGGTTTAAGCTCCTACGAGCAGTACTTC. Amino acids: CASGLSSYEQYF.

This clonotype occurred a few times. The chain carries TRBV6-2 or TRBV6-3 and TRBJ1-1, with 8 bases lining up with TRBD1. J lost 4 bases, V lost 5 bases, and 15 bases had no gene match. The CDR3 is made up of 17 amino acids. Germline lookup yields CDR1 MNHEY and CDR2 SVGEGT. Written as DNA, the CDR3 is TGTGCCAGCAGTAAACAAGGCAGGGGGCGATTGAGCACTGAAGCTTTCTTT. It encodes CASSKQGRGRLSTEAFF.

This clonotype is a singleton in its sample. In DNA, the CDR3 is TGTGCCAGCAGCTTGACAGGGTACAATCAGCCCCAGCATTTT. Amino acid sequence: CASSLTGYNQPQHF. This sequence joins TRBV5-6 and TRBJ1-5; a weak D match, TRBD1 (6 bases). Germline values: CDR1 SGHDT, CDR2 YYEEEE. The CDR3 length is 14 residues. V shed 1 base and J shed 3 bases, with 8 bases lying between them.

This clonotype has just a few counts. The V gene is TRBV5-6, the J gene TRBJ1-6; D perhaps matches TRBD1 (5 bases). CDR1 and CDR2 from the germline V gene are SGHDT and YYEEEE. The CDR3 is made up of 17 amino acids. The V and J ends lost 0 bases and 1 base respectively, with 11 bases between them. CDR3 amino acids: CASSLGQGASYNSPLHF. The CDR3 DNA reads TGTGCCAGCAGCTTGGGGCAGGGAGCGTCCTATAATTCACCCCTCCACTTT. The whole variable domain, remainder taken from reference TRBV5-6 and TRBJ1-6, is DAGVTQSPTHLIKTRGQQVTLRCSPKSGHDTVSWYQQALGQGPQFIFQYYEEEERQRGNFPDRFSGHQFPNYSSELNVNALLLGDSALYLCASSLGQGASYNSPLHFGNGTRLTVT.

V gene TRBV20-1 combines with J gene TRBJ1-3; D remains unclear. V lost 5 bases and J 4 bases, leaving 12 bases between the germline ends. The CDR3 is made up of 13 amino acids. Germline V gene lookup returns CDR1 DFQATT and CDR2 SNEGSKA (reference sequence). Written as DNA, the CDR3 is TGCAGTGCTTCTCCCCCGAACGGAAACACCATATATTTT. As protein: CSASPPNGNTIYF.